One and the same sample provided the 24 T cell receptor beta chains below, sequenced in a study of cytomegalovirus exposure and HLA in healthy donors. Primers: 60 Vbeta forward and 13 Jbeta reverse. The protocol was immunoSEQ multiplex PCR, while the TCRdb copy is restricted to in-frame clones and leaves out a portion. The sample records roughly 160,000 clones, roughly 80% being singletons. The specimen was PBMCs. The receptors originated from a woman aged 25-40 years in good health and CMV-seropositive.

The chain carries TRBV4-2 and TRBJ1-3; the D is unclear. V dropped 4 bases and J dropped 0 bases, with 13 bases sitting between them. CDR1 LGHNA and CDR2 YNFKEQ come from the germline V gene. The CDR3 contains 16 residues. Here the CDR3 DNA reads TGTGCCAGCAGCCCGCTTGCTGGCACCTCTGGAAACACCATATATTTT. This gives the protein CASSPLAGTSGNTIYF.

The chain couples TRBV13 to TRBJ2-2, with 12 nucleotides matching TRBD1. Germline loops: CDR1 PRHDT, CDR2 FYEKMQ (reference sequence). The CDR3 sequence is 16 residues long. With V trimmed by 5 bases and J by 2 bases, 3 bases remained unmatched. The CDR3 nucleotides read TGTGCCAGCAGCCTGGGACAGGGGGCTAACACCGGGGAGCTGTTTTTT. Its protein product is CASSLGQGANTGELFF.

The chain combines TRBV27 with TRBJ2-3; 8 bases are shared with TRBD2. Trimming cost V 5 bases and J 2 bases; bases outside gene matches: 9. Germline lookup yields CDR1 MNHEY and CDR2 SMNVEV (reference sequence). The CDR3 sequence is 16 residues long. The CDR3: CASSVSAGAYTDTQYF. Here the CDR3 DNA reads TGTGCCAGCAGTGTCTCAGCGGGGGCCTACACAGATACGCAGTATTTT.

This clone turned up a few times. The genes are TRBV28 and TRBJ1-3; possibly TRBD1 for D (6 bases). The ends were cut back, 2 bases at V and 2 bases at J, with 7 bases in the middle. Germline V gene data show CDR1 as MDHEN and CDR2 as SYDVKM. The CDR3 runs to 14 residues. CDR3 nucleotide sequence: TGTGCCAGCAGTTTAGGGGGCACTGGAAACACCATATATTTT. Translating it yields CASSLGGTGNTIYF.

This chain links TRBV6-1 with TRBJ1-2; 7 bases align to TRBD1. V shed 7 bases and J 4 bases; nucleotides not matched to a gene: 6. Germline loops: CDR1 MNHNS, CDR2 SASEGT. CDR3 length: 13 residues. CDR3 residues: CASTRDRVYGYTF. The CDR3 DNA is TGTGCCAGCACTCGGGACAGAGTCTATGGCTACACCTTC.

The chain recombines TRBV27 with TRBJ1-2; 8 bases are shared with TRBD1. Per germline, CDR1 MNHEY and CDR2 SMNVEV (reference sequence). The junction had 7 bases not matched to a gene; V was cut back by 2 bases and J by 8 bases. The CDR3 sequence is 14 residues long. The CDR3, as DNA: TGTGCCAGCAGTTTAACGACAGGGGAGGAAGGCTACACCTTC. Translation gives CASSLTTGEEGYTF.

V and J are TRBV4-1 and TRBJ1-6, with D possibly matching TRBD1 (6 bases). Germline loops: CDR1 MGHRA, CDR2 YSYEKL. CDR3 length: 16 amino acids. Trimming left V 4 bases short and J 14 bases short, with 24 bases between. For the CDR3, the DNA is TGCGCCAGCAGCCTTCGGGAGGCGGGGGGCAATCAAGCCCTCCACTTT. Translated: CASSLREAGGNQALHF.

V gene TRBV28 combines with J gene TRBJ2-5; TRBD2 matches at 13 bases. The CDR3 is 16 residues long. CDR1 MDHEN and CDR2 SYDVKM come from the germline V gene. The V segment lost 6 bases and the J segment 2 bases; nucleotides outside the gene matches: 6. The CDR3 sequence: CASRGWTSGGQETQYF. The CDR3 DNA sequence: TGTGCCAGCAGAGGTTGGACTAGCGGGGGACAAGAGACCCAGTACTTC.

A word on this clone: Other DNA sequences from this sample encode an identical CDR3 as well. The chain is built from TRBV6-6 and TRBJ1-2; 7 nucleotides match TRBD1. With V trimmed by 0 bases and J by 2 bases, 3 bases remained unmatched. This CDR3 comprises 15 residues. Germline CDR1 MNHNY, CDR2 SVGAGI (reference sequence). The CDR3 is CASSYSGQSNYGYTF. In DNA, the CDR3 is TGTGCCAGCAGTTACTCGGGACAGAGCAACTATGGCTACACCTTC.

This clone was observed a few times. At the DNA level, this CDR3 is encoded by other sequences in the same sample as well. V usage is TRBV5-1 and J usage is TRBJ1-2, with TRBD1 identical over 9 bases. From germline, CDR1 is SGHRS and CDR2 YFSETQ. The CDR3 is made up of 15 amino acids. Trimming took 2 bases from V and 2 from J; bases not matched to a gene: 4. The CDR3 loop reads CASSLGQGRNYGYTF. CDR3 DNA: TGCGCCAGCAGCTTAGGACAGGGGAGGAACTATGGCTACACCTTC.

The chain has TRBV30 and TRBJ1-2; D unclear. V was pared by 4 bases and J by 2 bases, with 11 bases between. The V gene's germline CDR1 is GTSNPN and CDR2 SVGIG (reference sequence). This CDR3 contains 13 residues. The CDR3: CAWKKPGNYGYTF. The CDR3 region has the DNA TGTGCCTGGAAAAAACCGGGGAACTATGGCTACACCTTC.

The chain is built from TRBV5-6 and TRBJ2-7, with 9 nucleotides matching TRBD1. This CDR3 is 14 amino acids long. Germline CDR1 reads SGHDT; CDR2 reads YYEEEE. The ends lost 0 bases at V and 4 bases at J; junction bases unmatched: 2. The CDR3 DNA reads TGTGCCAGCAGCTTGGGGGACAGGGAATACGAGCAGTACTTC. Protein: CASSLGDREYEQYF.

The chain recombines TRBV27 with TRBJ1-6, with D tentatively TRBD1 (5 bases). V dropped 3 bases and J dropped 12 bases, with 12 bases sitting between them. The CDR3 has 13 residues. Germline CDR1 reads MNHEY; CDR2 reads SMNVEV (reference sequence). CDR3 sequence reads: CASSLKQGVPLHF. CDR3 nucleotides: TGTGCCAGCAGTTTGAAGCAGGGTGTACCCCTCCACTTT.

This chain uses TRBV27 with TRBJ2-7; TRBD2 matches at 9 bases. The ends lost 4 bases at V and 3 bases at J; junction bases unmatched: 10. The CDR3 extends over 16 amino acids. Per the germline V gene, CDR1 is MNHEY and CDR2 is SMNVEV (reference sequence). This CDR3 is CASSSSGGNTNYEQYF. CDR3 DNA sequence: TGTGCCAGCAGTTCGAGCGGGGGGAACACCAACTACGAGCAGTACTTC.

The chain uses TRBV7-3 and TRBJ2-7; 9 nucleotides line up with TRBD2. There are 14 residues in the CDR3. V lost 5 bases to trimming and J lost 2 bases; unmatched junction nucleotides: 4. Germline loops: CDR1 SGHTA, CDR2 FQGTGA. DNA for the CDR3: TGTGCCAGCAGCCGCGGGGGGGGGACCTACGAGCAGTACTTC. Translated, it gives CASSRGGGTYEQYF. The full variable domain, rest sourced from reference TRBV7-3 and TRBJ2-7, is GAGVSQTPSNKVTEKGKYVELRCDPISGHTALYWYRQSLGQGPEFLIYFQGTGAADDSGLPNDRFFAVRPEGSVSTLKIQRTERGDSAVYLCASSRGGGTYEQYFGPGTRLTVT.

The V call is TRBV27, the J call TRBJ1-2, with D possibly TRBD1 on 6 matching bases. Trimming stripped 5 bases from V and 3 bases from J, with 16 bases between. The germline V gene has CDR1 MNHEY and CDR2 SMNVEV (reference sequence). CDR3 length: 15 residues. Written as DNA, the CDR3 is TGTGCCAGCAGTCCAGGGACACCTAGTTACTATGGCTACACCTTC. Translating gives CASSPGTPSYYGYTF.

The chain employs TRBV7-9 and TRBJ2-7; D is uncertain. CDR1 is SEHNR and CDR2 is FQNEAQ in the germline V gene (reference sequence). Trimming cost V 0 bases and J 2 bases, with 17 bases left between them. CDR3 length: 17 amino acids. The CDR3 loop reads CASSLANGPAKAYEQYF. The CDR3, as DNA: TGTGCCAGCAGCTTAGCGAATGGGCCAGCTAAAGCCTACGAGCAGTACTTC.

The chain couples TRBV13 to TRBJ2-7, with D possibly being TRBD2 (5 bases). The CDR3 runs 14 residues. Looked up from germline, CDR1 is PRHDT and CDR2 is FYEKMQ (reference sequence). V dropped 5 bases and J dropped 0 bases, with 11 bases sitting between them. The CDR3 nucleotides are TGTGCCAGCAGCGCCGGACTGTACTCCTACGAGCAGTACTTC. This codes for CASSAGLYSYEQYF.

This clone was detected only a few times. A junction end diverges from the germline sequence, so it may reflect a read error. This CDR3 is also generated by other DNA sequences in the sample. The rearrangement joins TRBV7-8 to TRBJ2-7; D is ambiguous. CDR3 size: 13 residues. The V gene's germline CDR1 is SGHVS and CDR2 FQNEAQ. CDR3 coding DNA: TGTGCTAGCAAGCAAAAGCAGGCATACGAGCAGTACTTC. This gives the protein CASKQKQAYEQYF. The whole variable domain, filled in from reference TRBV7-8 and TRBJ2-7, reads GAGVSQSPRYKVAKRGQDVALRCDPISGHVSLFWYQQALGQGPEFLTYFQNEAQLDKSGLPSDRFFAERPEGSVSTLKIQRTQQEDSAVYLCASKQKQAYEQYFGPGTRLTVT.

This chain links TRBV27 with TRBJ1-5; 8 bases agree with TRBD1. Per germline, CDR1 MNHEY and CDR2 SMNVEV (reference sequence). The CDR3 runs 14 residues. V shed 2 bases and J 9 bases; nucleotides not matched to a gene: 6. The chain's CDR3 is CASSLLPQGGPQHF. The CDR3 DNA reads TGTGCCAGCAGTTTACTCCCACAGGGGGGGCCCCAGCATTTT.

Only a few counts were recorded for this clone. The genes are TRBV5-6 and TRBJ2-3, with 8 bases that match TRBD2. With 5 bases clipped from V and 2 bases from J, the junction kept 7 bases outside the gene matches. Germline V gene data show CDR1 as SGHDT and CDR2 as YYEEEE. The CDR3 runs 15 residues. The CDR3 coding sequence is TGTGCCAGCAGTCCCGGACTAGCCACCACAGATACGCAGTATTTT. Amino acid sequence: CASSPGLATTDTQYF.

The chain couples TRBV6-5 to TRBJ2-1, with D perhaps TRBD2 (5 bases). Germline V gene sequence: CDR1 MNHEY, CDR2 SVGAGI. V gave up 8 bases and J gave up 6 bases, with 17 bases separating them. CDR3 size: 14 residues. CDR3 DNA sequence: TGTGCCAGCCGCCGAGAGGGAGCTAGCAATGAGCAGTTCTTC. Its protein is CASRREGASNEQFF.

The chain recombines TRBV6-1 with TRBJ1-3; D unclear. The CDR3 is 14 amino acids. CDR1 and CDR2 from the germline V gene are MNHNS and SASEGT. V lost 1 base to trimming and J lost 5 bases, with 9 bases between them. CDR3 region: CASSEVGSRNTIYF. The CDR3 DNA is TGTGCCAGCAGTGAAGTTGGGAGCCGAAACACCATATATTTT.

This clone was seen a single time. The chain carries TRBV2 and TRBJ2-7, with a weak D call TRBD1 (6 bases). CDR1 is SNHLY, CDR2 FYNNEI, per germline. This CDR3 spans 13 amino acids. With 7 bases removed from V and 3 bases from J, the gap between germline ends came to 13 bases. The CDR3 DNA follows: TGTGCCAGCACTCGGGACACCCTCTACGAGCAGTACTTC. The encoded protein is CASTRDTLYEQYF.